A selection of T cell receptor beta chains follows, all from one sample in a study of CD8 T cells in ankylosing spondylitis. TCRdb called the 5' RACE reads again in MiXCR, with one record for every CDR3 protein. The sample gives around 440,000 distinct CDR3 sequences, 15% to 20% of which show up once; 0.95% to 1.1% is in the top ten. The sequencing sample was made of blood, either unsorted or a sorted T cell fraction (not recorded which). These receptors were collected from a male donor with ankylosing spondylitis. CDR3s include the opening cysteine and the closing phenylalanine or tryptophan. The D gene is left open where the match is weak. Size is stated for part of the rows, as once, few or many counts, or as a class when the clone is expanded.

V gene	D gene	clone size	J gene	CDR3 protein	CDR3 DNA
TRBV28	TRBD2	.	TRBJ2-7	CASSLGGGLAFGPYEQYF	TGTGCCAGCAGTCTAGGGGGGGGACTAGCCTTCGGTCCTTACGAGCAGTACTTC
TRBV6-5	.	.	TRBJ1-1	CASSRGYEAFF	TGTGCCAGCAGCCGGGGGTATGAAGCTTTCTTT
TRBV6-2/TRBV6-3	.	few	TRBJ1-6	CASGPSSYNSPLHF	TGTGCCAGCGGACCCAGCTCCTATAATTCACCCCTCCACTTT
TRBV2	.	.	TRBJ1-1	CATTQRALGDPEAFF	TGTGCCACCACCCAACGGGCTCTAGGGGACCCTGAAGCTTTCTTT
TRBV29-1	.	few	TRBJ1-3	CSVESFQGSSGNTIYF	TGCAGCGTTGAAAGTTTCCAGGGGAGCTCTGGAAACACCATATATTTT
TRBV20-1	.	few	TRBJ2-1	CSSASGGGSSYNEQFF	TGCAGCTCCGCGTCCGGGGGTGGAAGCTCCTACAATGAGCAGTTCTTC
TRBV15	.	many	TRBJ1-4	CATSRPNEKLFF	TGTGCCACCAGCAGACCCAATGAAAAACTGTTTTTT
TRBV3-1	.	.	TRBJ1-2	CASSVRAFSGYTF	TGTGCCAGCAGTGTCAGGGCATTCTCTGGCTACACCTTC
TRBV4-2	TRBD2	few	TRBJ2-1	CASSQVSGTSSNEQFF	TGTGCCAGCAGCCAAGTGTCCGGGACTAGTAGTAATGAGCAGTTCTTC
TRBV7-9	TRBD1	.	TRBJ1-2	CASSTPGGFGYTF	TGTGCCAGCAGCACCCCAGGGGGCTTTGGCTACACCTTC
TRBV7-3	TRBD2	.	TRBJ2-3	CASSSKGLAGGRTDTQYF	TGTGCCAGCAGCTCGAAGGGACTAGCGGGAGGCCGGACAGATACGCAGTATTTT
TRBV7-8	TRBD1	.	TRBJ2-7	CASSLVGQGAYEQYF	TGTGCCAGCAGCTTAGTAGGCCAGGGGGCCTACGAGCAGTACTTC
TRBV14	TRBD2	.	TRBJ2-1	CASSQGSGGAYNEQFF	TGTGCCAGCAGCCAAGGGTCGGGGGGGGCCTACAATGAGCAGTTCTTC
TRBV2	.	.	TRBJ2-1	CASIRTRALGQFF	TGTGCCAGCATCCGAACCAGGGCTTTAGGGCAGTTCTTC
TRBV10-3	.	.	TRBJ2-1	CAISEFRGNEQFF	TGTGCCATCAGTGAATTCCGGGGAAATGAGCAGTTCTTC
TRBV12-3/TRBV12-4	TRBD2	.	TRBJ2-3	CASLSLAGGTQYF	TGTGCCAGCCTCTCCCTAGCGGGAGGTACGCAGTATTTT
TRBV14	.	.	TRBJ1-6	CASSRGRNNSPLHF	TGTGCCAGCAGCCGGGGACGGAATAATTCACCCCTCCACTTT
TRBV30	.	few	TRBJ1-1	CAWSGRLGTEAFF	TGTGCCTGGAGTGGTAGGCTGGGGACTGAAGCTTTCTTT
TRBV12-3/TRBV12-4	.	many	TRBJ2-5	CASSFGREETQYF	TGTGCCAGCAGTTTTGGCAGGGAAGAGACCCAGTACTTC